The rows below give T cell receptor beta chains drawn from one sample of a study of T-cell memory formation after mild COVID-19. Using its own MiXCR run on the 5' RACE reads, TCRdb lists one record per CDR3 protein. The repertoire holds roughly 150,000 distinct CDR3 sequences, with around 13% as singletons. The sequencing sample was made of PBMCs or a T cell subset sorted from them (not recorded which). Receptors originate from an adult woman who had mild COVID-19 (a few samples of this study predate the infection). Cell type and time point are not known. Each CDR3 is given with its conserved first and last residue. The D gene is left open where the match is weak. Some rows mark clone size as missing; the rest say once, few, many or name a class of expanded clone.

TRBV21-1,TRBJ2-7,.,.,TGTGCCAGCAGCCACCAACACCGGGATCCCGAGCAGTACTTC,CASSHQHRDPEQYF
TRBV24-1,TRBJ2-1,TRBD2,few,TGTGCCACTCGGACTAGCGGTAACAATGAGCAGTTCTTC,CATRTSGNNEQFF
TRBV3-1,TRBJ2-7,TRBD2,many,TGTGCCAGCAGCCGTAGCGGGGGGGAATCCTACGAGCAGTACTTC,CASSRSGGESYEQYF
TRBV6-5,TRBJ1-1,TRBD1,.,TGTGCCAGCAGTTACTCCCTGGGGGACAGCCTTTGGAACACTGAAGCTTTCTTT,CASSYSLGDSLWNTEAFF
TRBV6-6,TRBJ2-7,.,few,TGTGCCAGCAGTTACAACGTTATTGGGGACCCCCAAACCTACGAGCAGTACTTC,CASSYNVIGDPQTYEQYF
TRBV29-1,TRBJ2-1,.,few,TGCAGCGTTGGGGGTGCTAACTCCTACAATGAGCAGTTCTTC,CSVGGANSYNEQFF
TRBV7-9,TRBJ2-5,.,.,TGTGCCAGCAGCTTACCCCCGGGGGCCGGTCAAGAGACCCAGTACTTC,CASSLPPGAGQETQYF
TRBV20-1,TRBJ1-2,TRBD1,few,TGCAGTGCACCTCTTCGGGACAGGGAGTTTTCAGACTATGGCTACACCTTC,CSAPLRDREFSDYGYTF
TRBV7-9,TRBJ2-1,TRBD2,many,TGTGCCAGCAGCCTCGGACTAGCGGGAGACAATGAGCAGTTCTTC,CASSLGLAGDNEQFF
TRBV12-3/TRBV12-4,TRBJ2-1,.,.,TGTGCCAGCACGGACATCTACAATGAGCAGTTCTTC,CASTDIYNEQFF
TRBV25-1,TRBJ2-7,TRBD1,few,TGTGCCAGCAGTGAAGGGGACAGACCCTACGAGCAGTACTTC,CASSEGDRPYEQYF
TRBV12-3/TRBV12-4,TRBJ1-5,.,.,TGTGCCAGCAGTCGGACAGCCTCCAATCAGCCCCAGCATTTT,CASSRTASNQPQHF
TRBV21-1,TRBJ1-1,.,few,TGTGCCTGGCAAGAACCAGGGATTGTGAACACTGAAGCTTTCTTT,CAWQEPGIVNTEAFF
TRBV27,TRBJ2-7,.,.,TGTGCCAGCAGTTTACAGGATAGGTCCTACGAGCAGTACTTC,CASSLQDRSYEQYF
TRBV12-3/TRBV12-4,TRBJ2-1,.,few,TGTGCCAGCAGTTTAGCTAGGACTTCCGTCAACTCCTACAATGAGCAGTTCTTC,CASSLARTSVNSYNEQFF
TRBV4-3,TRBJ2-1,.,few,TGCGCCAGCAGCCAAGATACCCAGGGGGAGCAGTTCTTC,CASSQDTQGEQFF
TRBV7-2,TRBJ2-7,.,many,TGTGCCAGCAGCTTAATATACGAGCAGTACTTC,CASSLIYEQYF
TRBV19,TRBJ1-2,.,.,TGTGCCAGTAAGCGCCCCCAAGACCTCCTCGGCTACACCTTC,CASKRPQDLLGYTF
TRBV27,TRBJ2-3,.,.,TGTGCCAGCAGTCCAACCCAGGTGGTAAAGTATTTT,CASSPTQVVKYF
TRBV6-6,TRBJ1-6,TRBD1,.,TGTGCCAGCAGTTACTCCGGGACAGGGGGCTCACCCCTCCACTTT,CASSYSGTGGSPLHF
TRBV12-3/TRBV12-4,TRBJ1-2,TRBD1,few,TGTGCCAGCAGTACCCGACAGGGATCGGGCTATGGCTACACCTTC,CASSTRQGSGYGYTF
TRBV3-1,TRBJ2-7,TRBD2,.,TGTGCCAGCAGCCCAGGACTAGCGAGATACGAGCAGTACTTC,CASSPGLARYEQYF
TRBV24-1,TRBJ2-3,TRBD2,.,TGTGCCACCAGTGATTTGCAAACTAGCGGGAGAGATACGCAGTATTTT,CATSDLQTSGRDTQYF
TRBV6-5,TRBJ2-7,.,few,TGTGCCAGCAGTTCCCGTCCGCTTGACAGGCCCTCCGAGCAGTACTTC,CASSSRPLDRPSEQYF
TRBV19,TRBJ2-2,TRBD2,.,TGTGCCAGTAGTACTCGACTAGCGGGGGCCCCCGGGGAGCTGTTTTTT,CASSTRLAGAPGELFF
TRBV24-1,TRBJ1-5,TRBD1,few,TGTGCCACCAGTGATGCGGGACAGGGGTTCCAGCCCCAGCATTTT,CATSDAGQGFQPQHF
TRBV6-5,TRBJ2-3,TRBD2,few,TGTGCCACCTCGTTAGCGGGAGCCACAGATACGCAGTATTTT,CATSLAGATDTQYF
TRBV12-3/TRBV12-4,TRBJ2-7,.,few,TGTGCCAGCGGGACCCCATACGAGCAGTACTTC,CASGTPYEQYF
TRBV12-3/TRBV12-4,TRBJ2-1,TRBD2,few,TGTGCCAGCAGTTTCGGACTAGCGGGTCGGGCGCAGTTCTTC,CASSFGLAGRAQFF
TRBV7-3,TRBJ2-6,TRBD1,.,TGTGCCAGCAGCTTCATAGGGGGCGCCCACTCTGGGGCCAACGTCCTGACTTTC,CASSFIGGAHSGANVLTF
TRBV29-1,TRBJ2-5,TRBD1,few,TGCAGCATGGTTCGGGACAGTTGGGAGACCCAGTACTTC,CSMVRDSWETQYF
TRBV7-9,TRBJ1-6,TRBD1,few,TGTGCCAGCAGCTCCCCGGGACAGATCAATTCACCCCTCCACTTT,CASSSPGQINSPLHF
TRBV19,TRBJ1-1,TRBD1,.,TGTGCCAGTACGGAGACAGGGGCCAGGCAAGCTTTCTTT,CASTETGARQAFF
TRBV12-3/TRBV12-4,TRBJ1-2,.,.,TGTGCCAGCAGTTTACAGGGACTCAAAAACTATGGCTACACCTTC,CASSLQGLKNYGYTF
TRBV6-6,TRBJ2-7,.,few,TGTGCCACTTACGGGGAGGACGGCTGTCACGAGCAGTACTTC,CATYGEDGCHEQYF
TRBV9,TRBJ2-7,.,few,TGTGCCAGCAGCGTAGCCCCTGGAGGGTCTGGCTACGAGCAGTACTTC,CASSVAPGGSGYEQYF
TRBV20-1,TRBJ2-5,.,medium-sized,TGCAGTACGTTTCAAGAGACCCAGTACTTC,CSTFQETQYF
TRBV19,TRBJ2-2,.,.,TGTGCCAGTAGTATTGCCAGGGGAGGTAACACCGGGGAGCTGTTTTTT,CASSIARGGNTGELFF
TRBV2,TRBJ1-2,.,.,TGTGCCAGCAGAGAAGACAGCCTCTATGGCTACACCTTC,CASREDSLYGYTF
TRBV5-1,TRBJ2-3,.,.,TGCGCCAGCAGCGCTCGGATGGCAGATACGCAGTATTTT,CASSARMADTQYF
TRBV12-3/TRBV12-4,TRBJ2-1,TRBD2,few,TGTGCCAGCAGTCCCTGGACTAGCGGAGTCAATGAGCAGTTCTTC,CASSPWTSGVNEQFF
TRBV5-6,TRBJ1-6,.,.,TGTGCCAGCAGCCGACTCCAGCGGGCGAATTCACCCCTCCACTTT,CASSRLQRANSPLHF
TRBV7-2,TRBJ2-1,TRBD2,few,TGTGCCAGCAGCCAAGCGGGGGGGGTGTACAATGAGCAGTTCTTC,CASSQAGGVYNEQFF
TRBV7-3,TRBJ2-1,TRBD2,.,TGTGCCAGCAGCCCTCACGACGGGGGGGCTCTGTTCTTC,CASSPHDGGALFF
TRBV21-1,TRBJ2-7,.,.,TGTGCCAGCAGCAACCGGGACAACTACGAGCAGTACTTC,CASSNRDNYEQYF
TRBV15,TRBJ2-1,TRBD2,.,TGTGCCACCAGCAGAGATAAAAAACTAGCGGGGGAGCAGTTCTTC,CATSRDKKLAGEQFF